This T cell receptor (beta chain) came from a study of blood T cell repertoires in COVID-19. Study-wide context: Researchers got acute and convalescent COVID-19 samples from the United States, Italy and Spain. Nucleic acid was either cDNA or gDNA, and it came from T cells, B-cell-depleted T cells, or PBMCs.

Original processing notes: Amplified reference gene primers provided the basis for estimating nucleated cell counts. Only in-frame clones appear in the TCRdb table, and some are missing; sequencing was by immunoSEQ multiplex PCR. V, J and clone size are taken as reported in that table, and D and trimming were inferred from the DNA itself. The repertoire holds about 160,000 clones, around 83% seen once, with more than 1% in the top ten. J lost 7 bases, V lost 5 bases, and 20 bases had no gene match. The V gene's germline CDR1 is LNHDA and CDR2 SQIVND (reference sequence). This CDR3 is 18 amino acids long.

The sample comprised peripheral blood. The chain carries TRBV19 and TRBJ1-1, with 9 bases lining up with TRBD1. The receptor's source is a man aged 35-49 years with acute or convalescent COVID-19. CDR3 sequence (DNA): TGTGCCAGTAGTGTCTCTTCGCTCACAGGGGGCCGGGTAGTTGAAGCTTTCTTT. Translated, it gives CASSVSSLTGGRVVEAFF.